This T cell receptor (beta chain) is from a study of shared clonotypes between healthy human individuals. Study-level background: CD8 memory received one plate per donor, CD8 naive two, CD4 memory three and CD4 naive three. Study results and limitations: It was the non-shared clonotypes that had lower generation probabilities than clonotypes shared by all four donors. Clonotype sharing across several donors was observed for around 5% of naive CD4 clonotypes. It was only blood that was sampled, and tissue repertoires likely differ.

The CDR3 covers 17 residues. The V gene lost 3 bases and the J gene lost 1 base, with 13 bases spanning the gap. CDR1 and CDR2 from the germline V gene are SEHNR and FQNEAQ (reference sequence). Libraries were prepared by immunoSEQ multiplex PCR; TCRdb keeps only in-frame clonotypes and omits some of them. The table includes millions of clones, roughly 95% detected once. This clone was observed a single time. Its specificity is unknown. Naive-designated CD8 cells lacked CD45RO, were positively enriched for CCR7, and omitted terminally differentiated effector memory CD45RA+ cells. The TCR sequence derives from a man aged 18 to 29 in good health. The gene calls are TRBV7-9 and TRBJ2-6, with D possibly being TRBD1 or TRBD2 (5 bases each). The material sequenced was naive CD8+ T cells sorted from blood. The CDR3 sequence is CASSLGDLASGANVLTF. The CDR3, as DNA: TGTGCCAGCAGCTTGGGGGATTTGGCATCTGGGGCCAACGTCCTGACTTTC.